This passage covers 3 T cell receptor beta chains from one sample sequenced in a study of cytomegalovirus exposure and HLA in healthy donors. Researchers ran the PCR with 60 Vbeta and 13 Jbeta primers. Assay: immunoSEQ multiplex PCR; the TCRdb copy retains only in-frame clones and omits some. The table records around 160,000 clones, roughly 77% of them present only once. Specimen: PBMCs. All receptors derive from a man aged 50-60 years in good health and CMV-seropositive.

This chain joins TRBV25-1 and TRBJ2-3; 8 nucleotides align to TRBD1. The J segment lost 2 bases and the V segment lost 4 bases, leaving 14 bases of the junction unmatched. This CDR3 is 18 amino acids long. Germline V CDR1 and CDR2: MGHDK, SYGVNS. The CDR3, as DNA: TGTGCCAGCAGTGGTTGGACAGGGCCATATTCTAACACAGATACGCAGTATTTT. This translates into CASSGWTGPYSNTDTQYF.

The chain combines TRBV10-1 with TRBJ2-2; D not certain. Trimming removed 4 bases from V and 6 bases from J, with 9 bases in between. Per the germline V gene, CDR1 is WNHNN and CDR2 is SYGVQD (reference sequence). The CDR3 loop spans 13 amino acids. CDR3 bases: TGCGCCAGCAGTGTGGCACGGGCCGGGGAGCTGTTTTTT. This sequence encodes CASSVARAGELFF.

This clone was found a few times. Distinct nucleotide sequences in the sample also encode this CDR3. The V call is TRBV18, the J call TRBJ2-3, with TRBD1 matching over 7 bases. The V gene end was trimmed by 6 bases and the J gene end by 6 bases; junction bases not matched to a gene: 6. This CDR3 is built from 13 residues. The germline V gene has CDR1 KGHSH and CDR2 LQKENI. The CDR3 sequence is CASSPRGSDTQYF. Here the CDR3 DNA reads TGTGCCAGCTCCCCCAGGGGGTCGGATACGCAGTATTTT.